This T cell receptor beta chain was sequenced for a study of T cell responses to AZD1222 COVID-19 vaccine. V lost 2 bases, J lost 3 bases, and 2 bases stayed unmatched. Germline-derived CDR1 and CDR2 are MGHRA and YSYEKL. The length of the CDR3 is 14 residues. Sequencing used immunoSEQ multiplex PCR; TCRdb keeps in-frame clones, though not all of them. This table holds approximately 110,000 clones, around 80% found once. The sample consisted of peripheral blood, taken on day 0 of AZD1222 vaccination. The J gene is TRBJ2-7, the V gene TRBV4-1; 9 bases fit TRBD2. The sequence was obtained from an adult in good health. The CDR3 region is CASSQLAGIYEQYF. The CDR3, as DNA: TGCGCCAGCAGCCAACTAGCGGGGATCTACGAGCAGTACTTC.